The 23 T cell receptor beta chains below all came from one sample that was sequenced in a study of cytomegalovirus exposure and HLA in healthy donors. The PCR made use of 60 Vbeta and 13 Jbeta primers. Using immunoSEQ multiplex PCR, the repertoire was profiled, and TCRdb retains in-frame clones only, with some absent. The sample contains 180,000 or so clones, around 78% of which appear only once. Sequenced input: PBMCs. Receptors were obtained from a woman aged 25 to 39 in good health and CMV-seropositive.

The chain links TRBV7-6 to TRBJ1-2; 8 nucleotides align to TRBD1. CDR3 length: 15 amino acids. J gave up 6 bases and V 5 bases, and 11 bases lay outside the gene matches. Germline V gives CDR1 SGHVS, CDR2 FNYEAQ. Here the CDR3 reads CASSMFPGGEDGYTF. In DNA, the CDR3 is TGTGCCAGCAGCATGTTTCCAGGGGGCGAGGATGGCTACACCTTC.

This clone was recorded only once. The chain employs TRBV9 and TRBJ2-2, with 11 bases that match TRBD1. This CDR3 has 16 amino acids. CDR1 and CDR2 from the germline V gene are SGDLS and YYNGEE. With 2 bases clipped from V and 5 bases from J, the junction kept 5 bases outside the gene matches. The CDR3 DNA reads TGTGCCAGCAGCGTTCTGGGACAGGGGGTGACCGGGGAGCTGTTTTTT. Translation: CASSVLGQGVTGELFF.

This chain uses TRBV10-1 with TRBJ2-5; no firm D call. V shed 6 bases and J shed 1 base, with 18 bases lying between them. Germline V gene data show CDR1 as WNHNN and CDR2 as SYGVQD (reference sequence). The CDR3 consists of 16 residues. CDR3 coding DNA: TGCGCCAGCAGCGAGGAGCAAGGTGGGCTCCAAGAGACCCAGTACTTC. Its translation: CASSEEQGGLQETQYF.

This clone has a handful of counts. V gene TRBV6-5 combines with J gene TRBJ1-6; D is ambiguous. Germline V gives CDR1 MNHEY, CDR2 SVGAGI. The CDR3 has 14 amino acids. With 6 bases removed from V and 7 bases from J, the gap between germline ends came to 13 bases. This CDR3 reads CASSSRAQNSPLHF. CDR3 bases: TGTGCCAGCAGCTCGAGGGCTCAAAATTCACCCCTCCACTTT.

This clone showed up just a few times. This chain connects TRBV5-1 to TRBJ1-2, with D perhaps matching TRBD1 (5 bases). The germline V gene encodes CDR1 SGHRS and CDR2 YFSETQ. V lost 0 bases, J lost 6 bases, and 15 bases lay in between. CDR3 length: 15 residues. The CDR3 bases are TGCGCCAGCAGCTTGGAAGGGGTGTCGGGGGATGGCTACACCTTC. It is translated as CASSLEGVSGDGYTF.

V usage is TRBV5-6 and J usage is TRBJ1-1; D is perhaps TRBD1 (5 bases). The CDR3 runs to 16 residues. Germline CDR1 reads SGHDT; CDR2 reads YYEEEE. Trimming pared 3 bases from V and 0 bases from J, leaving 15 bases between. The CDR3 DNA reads TGTGCCAGCAGCTCCAGGGAGGGGAACATGAACACTGAAGCTTTCTTT. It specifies CASSSREGNMNTEAFF.

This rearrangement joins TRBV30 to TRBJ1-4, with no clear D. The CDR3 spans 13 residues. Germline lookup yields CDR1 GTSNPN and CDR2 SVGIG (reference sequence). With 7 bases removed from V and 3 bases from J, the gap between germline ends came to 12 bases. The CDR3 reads CASAGGPNEKLFF. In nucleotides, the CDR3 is TGTGCCTCCGCCGGAGGGCCTAATGAAAAACTGTTTTTT.

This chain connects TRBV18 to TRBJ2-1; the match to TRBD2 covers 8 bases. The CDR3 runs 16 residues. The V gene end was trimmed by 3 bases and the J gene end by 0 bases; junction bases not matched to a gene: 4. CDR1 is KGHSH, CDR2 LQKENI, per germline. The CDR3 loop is CASSPVAGISYNEQFF. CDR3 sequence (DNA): TGTGCCAGCTCACCGGTAGCGGGGATCTCCTACAATGAGCAGTTCTTC.

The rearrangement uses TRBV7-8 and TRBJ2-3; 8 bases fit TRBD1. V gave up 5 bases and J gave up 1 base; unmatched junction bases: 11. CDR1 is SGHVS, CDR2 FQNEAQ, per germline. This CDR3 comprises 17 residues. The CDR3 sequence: CASSPKRTGRGTDTQYF. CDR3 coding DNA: TGTGCCAGCAGCCCCAAAAGGACAGGGCGGGGCACAGATACGCAGTATTTT. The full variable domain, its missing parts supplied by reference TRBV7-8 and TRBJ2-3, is GAGVSQSPRYKVAKRGQDVALRCDPISGHVSLFWYQQALGQGPEFLTYFQNEAQLDKSGLPSDRFFAERPEGSVSTLKIQRTQQEDSAVYLCASSPKRTGRGTDTQYFGPGTRLTVL.

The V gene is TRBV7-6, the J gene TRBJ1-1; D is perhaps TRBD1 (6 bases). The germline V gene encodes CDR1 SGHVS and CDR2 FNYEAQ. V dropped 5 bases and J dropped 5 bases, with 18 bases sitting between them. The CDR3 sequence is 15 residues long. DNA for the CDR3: TGTGCCAGCAGCCTCAACCCACAGGGCGGGACTGAAGCTTTCTTT. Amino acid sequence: CASSLNPQGGTEAFF. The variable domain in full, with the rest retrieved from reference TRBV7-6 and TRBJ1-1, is GAGVSQSPRYKVTKRGQDVALRCDPISGHVSLYWYRQALGQGPEFLTYFNYEAQQDKSGLPNDRFSAERPEGSISTLTIQRTEQRDSAMYRCASSLNPQGGTEAFFGQGTRLTVV.

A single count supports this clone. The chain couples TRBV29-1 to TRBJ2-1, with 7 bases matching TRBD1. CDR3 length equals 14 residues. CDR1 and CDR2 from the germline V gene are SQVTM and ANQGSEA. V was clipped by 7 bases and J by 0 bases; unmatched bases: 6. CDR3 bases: TGCAGCGCTGAGGACAGGAGCTCCTACAATGAGCAGTTCTTC. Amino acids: CSAEDRSSYNEQFF.

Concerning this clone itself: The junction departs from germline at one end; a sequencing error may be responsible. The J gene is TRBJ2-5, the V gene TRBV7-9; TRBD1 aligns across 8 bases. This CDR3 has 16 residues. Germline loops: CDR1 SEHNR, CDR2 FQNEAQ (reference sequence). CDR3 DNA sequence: TGTTCCAGCAGCTTATCGGTCAGGGGGCGTGGGGAGACCCAGTACTTC. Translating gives CSSSLSVRGRGETQYF.

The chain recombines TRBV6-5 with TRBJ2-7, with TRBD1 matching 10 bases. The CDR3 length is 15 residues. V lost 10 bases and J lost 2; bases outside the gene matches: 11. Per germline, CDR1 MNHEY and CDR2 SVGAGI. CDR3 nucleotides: TGTGCCACCAAGAGACAGGGGGCCTATACCTACGAGCAGTACTTC. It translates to CATKRQGAYTYEQYF.

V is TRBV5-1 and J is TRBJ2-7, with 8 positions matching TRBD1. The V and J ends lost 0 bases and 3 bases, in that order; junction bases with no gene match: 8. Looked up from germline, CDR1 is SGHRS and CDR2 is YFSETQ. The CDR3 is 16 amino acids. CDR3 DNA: TGCGCCAGCAGCTTGGGAGACAGACAGGGGTTCTACGAGCAGTACTTC. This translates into CASSLGDRQGFYEQYF.

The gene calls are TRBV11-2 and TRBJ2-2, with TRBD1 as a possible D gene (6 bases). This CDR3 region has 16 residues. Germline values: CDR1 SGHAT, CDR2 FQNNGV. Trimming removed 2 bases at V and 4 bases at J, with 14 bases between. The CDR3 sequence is CASSLNWGQITGELFF. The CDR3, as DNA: TGTGCCAGCAGCTTAAACTGGGGGCAGATCACCGGGGAGCTGTTTTTT. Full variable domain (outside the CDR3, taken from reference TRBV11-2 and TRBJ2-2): EAGVAQSPRYKIIEKRQSVAFWCNPISGHATLYWYQQILGQGPKLLIQFQNNGVVDDSQLPKDRFSAERLKGVDSTLKIQPAKLEDSAVYLCASSLNWGQITGELFFGEGSRLTVL.

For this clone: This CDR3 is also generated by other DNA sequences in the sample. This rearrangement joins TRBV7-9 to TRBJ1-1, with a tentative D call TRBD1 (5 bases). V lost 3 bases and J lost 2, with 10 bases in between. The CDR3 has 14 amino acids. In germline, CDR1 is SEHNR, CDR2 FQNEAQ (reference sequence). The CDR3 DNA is TGTGCCAGCAGCTTGAGTCAGGGTAACACTGAAGCTTTCTTT. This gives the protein CASSLSQGNTEAFF.

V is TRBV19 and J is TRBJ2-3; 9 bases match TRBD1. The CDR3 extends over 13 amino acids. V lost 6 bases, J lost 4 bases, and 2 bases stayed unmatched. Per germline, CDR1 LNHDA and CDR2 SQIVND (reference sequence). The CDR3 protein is CASRGTGPDTQYF. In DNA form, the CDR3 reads TGTGCCAGTAGGGGGACAGGGCCAGATACGCAGTATTTT.

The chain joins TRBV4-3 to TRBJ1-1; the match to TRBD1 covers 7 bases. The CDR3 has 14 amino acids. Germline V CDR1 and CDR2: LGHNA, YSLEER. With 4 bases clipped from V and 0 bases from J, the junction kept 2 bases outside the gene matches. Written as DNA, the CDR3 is TGCGCCAGCAGCCTAGGGGGCGTGAACACTGAAGCTTTCTTT. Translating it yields CASSLGGVNTEAFF.

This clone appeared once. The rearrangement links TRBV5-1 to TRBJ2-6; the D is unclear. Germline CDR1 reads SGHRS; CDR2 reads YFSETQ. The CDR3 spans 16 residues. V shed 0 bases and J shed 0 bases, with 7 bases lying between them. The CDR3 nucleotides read TGCGCCAGCAGCTTGGGAGGCTACTCTGGGGCCAACGTCCTGACTTTC. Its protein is CASSLGGYSGANVLTF. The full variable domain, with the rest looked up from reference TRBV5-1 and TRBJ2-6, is KAGVTQTPRYLIKTRGQQVTLSCSPISGHRSVSWYQQTPGQGLQFLFEYFSETQRNKGNFPGRFSGRQFSNSRSEMNVSTLELGDSALYLCASSLGGYSGANVLTFGAGSRLTVL.

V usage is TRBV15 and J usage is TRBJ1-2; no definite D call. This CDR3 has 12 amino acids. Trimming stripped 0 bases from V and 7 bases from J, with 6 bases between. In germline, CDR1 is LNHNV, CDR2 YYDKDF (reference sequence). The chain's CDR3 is CATSRDEAGYTF. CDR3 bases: TGTGCCACCAGCAGAGATGAGGCTGGCTACACCTTC. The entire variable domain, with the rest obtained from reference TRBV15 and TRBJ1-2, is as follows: DAMVIQNPRYQVTQFGKPVTLSCSQTLNHNVMYWYQQKSSQAPKLLFHYYDKDFNNEADTPDNFQSRRPNTSFCFLDIRSPGLGDTAMYLCATSRDEAGYTFGSGTRLTVV.

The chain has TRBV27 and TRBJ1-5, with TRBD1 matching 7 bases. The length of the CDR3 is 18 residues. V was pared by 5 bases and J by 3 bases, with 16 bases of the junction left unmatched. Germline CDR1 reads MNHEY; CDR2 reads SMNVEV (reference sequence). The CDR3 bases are TGTGCCAGCAGTCCGACAGGGACACGGGACGATAACAATCAGCCCCAGCATTTT. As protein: CASSPTGTRDDNNQPQHF.

The chain's CDR3 is CASSALRPGTGELFF. In DNA form, the CDR3 reads TGTGCCAGCAGTGCCCTGAGGCCGGGCACCGGGGAGCTGTTTTTT. The chain links TRBV6-6 to TRBJ2-2, with D unresolved. V was trimmed by 5 bases and J by 4 bases, leaving 14 bases between them. The CDR3 spans 15 residues. Germline CDR1 and CDR2: MNHNY and SVGAGI (reference sequence).

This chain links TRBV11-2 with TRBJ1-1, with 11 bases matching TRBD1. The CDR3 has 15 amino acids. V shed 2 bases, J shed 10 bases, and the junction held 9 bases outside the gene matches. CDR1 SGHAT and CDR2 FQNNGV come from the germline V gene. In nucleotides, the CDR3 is TGTGCCAGCAGCTTACAACTCCGGACAGGGGGCGCAGCTTTCTTT. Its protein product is CASSLQLRTGGAAFF. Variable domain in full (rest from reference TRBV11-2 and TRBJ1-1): EAGVAQSPRYKIIEKRQSVAFWCNPISGHATLYWYQQILGQGPKLLIQFQNNGVVDDSQLPKDRFSAERLKGVDSTLKIQPAKLEDSAVYLCASSLQLRTGGAAFFGQGTRLTVV.